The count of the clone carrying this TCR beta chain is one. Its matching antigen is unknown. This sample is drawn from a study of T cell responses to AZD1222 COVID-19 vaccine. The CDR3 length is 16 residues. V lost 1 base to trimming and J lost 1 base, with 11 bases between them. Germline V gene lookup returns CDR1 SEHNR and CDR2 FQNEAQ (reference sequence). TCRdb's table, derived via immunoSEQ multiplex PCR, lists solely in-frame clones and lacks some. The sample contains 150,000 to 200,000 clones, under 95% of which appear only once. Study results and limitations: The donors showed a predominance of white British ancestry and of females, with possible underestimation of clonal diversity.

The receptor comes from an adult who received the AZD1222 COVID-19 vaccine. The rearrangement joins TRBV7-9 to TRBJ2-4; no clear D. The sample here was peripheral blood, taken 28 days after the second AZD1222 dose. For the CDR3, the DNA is TGTGCCAGCAGCTTAGAGTTTGTCCGGGCCAAAAACATTCAGTACTTC. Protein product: CASSLEFVRAKNIQYF.